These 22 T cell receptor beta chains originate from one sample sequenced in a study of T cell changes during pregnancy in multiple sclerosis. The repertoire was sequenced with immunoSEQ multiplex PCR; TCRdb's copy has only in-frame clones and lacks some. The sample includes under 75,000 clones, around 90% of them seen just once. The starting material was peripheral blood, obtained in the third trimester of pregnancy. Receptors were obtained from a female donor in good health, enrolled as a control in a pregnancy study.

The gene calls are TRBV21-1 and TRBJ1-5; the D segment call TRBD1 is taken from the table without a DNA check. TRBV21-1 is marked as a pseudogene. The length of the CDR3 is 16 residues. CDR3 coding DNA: TGTGCCAGCAGCAAAGTTCACAGGGGTTGCAATCAGCCCCAGCATTTT. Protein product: CASSKVHRGCNQPQHF.

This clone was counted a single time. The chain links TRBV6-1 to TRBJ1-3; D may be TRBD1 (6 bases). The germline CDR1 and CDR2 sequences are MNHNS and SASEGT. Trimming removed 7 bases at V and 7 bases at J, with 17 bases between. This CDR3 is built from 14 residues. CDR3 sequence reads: CASKKDSPRNTIYF. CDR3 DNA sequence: TGTGCCAGCAAGAAGGACAGCCCCCGGAACACCATATATTTT.

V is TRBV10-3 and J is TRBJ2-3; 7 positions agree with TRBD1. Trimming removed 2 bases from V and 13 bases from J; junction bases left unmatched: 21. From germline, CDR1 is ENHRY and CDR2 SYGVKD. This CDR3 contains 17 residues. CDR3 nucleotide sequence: TGTGCCATCAGTGAGACTCTATTGCCGCCTCAGGGGGAAGTGAAGTATTTT. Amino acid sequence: CAISETLLPPQGEVKYF.

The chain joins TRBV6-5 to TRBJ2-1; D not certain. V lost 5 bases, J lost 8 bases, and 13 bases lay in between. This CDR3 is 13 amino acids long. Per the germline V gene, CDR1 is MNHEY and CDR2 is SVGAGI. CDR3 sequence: CASSPPPVYEQFF. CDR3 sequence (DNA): TGTGCCAGCAGTCCTCCCCCTGTATATGAGCAGTTCTTC.

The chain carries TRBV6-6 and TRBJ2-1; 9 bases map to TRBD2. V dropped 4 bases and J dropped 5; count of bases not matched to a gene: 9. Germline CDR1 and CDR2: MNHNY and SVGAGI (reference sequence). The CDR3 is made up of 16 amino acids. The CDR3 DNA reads TGTGCCAGCAGTTCCGACCTAGCGGGGTCTAACAATGAGCAGTTCTTC. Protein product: CASSSDLAGSNNEQFF.

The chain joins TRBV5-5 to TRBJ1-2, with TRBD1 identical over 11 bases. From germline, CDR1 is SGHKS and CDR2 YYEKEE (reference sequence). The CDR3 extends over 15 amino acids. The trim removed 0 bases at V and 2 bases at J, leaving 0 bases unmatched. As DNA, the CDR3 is TGTGCCAGCAGCTTGGGGACAGGGGGCAACTATGGCTACACCTTC. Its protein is CASSLGTGGNYGYTF.

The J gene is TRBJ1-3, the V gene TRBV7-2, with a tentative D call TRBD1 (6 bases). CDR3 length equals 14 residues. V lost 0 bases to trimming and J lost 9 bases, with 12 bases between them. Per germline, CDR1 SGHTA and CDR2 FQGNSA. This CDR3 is CASSLARTAFTIYF. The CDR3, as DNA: TGTGCCAGCAGCTTAGCCAGGACAGCTTTCACCATATATTTT.

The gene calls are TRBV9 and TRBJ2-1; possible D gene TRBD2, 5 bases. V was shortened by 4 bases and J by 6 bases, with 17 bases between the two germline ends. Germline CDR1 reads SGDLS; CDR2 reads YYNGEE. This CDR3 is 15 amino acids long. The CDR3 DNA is TGTGCCAGCAGCCAACCGGGGTTAGGGTCCAATGAGCAGTTCTTC. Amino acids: CASSQPGLGSNEQFF.

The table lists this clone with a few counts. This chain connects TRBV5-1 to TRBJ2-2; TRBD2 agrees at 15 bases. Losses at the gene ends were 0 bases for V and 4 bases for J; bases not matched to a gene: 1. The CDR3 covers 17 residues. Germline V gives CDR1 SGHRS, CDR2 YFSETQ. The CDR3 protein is CASSLAGLAGGTGELFF. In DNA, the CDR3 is TGCGCCAGCAGCTTGGCGGGACTAGCGGGAGGCACCGGGGAGCTGTTTTTT.

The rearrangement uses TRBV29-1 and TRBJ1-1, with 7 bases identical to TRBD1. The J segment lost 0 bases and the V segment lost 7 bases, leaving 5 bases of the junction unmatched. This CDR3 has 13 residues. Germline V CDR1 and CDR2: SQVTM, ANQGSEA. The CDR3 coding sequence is TGCAGCGGTACTACAGGGGTGAACACTGAAGCTTTCTTT. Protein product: CSGTTGVNTEAFF.

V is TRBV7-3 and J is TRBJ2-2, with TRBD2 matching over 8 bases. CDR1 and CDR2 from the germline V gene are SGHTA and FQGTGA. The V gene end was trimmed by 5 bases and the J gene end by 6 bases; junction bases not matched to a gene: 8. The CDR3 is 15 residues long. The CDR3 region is CASSIPGLGAGELFF. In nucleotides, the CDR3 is TGTGCCAGCAGCATTCCGGGACTAGGGGCCGGGGAGCTGTTTTTT.

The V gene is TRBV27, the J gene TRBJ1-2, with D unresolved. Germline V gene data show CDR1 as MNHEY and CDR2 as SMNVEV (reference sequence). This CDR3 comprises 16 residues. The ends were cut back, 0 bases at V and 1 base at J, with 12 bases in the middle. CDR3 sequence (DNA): TGTGCCAGCAGTTTATCGGGAGGGCTAGATAACTATGGCTACACCTTC. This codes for CASSLSGGLDNYGYTF.

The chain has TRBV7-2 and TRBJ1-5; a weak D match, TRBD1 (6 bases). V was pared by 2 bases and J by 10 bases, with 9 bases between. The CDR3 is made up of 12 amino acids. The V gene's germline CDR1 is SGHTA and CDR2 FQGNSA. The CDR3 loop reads CASSLLGTPQHF. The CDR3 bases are TGTGCCAGCAGCTTATTGGGGACACCCCAGCATTTT.

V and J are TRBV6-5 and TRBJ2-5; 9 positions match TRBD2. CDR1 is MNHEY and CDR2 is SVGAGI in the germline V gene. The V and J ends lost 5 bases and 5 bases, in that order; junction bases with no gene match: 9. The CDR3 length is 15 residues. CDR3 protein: CASSLRGGAQETQYF. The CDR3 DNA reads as TGTGCCAGCAGTCTGCGGGGGGGGGCCCAGGAGACCCAGTACTTC.

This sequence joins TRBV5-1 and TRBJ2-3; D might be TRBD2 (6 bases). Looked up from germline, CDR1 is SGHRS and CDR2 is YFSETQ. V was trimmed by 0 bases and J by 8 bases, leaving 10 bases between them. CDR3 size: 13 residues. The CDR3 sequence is CASSLAGGGTQYF. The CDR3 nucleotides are TGCGCCAGCAGCTTGGCCGGGGGAGGTACGCAGTATTTT.

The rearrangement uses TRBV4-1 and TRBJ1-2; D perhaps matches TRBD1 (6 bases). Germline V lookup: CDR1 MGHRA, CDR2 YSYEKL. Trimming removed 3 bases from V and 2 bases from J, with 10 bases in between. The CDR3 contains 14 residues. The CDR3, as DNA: TGCGCCAGCAGCCAGGGGGGGGGCAACTATGGCTACACCTTC. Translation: CASSQGGGNYGYTF.

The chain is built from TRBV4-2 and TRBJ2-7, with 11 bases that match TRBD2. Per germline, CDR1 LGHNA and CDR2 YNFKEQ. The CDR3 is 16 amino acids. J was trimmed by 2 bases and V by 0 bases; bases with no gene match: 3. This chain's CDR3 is CASSQEGSGRAYEQYF. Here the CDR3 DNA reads TGTGCCAGCAGCCAAGAAGGTAGCGGGAGGGCCTACGAGCAGTACTTC.

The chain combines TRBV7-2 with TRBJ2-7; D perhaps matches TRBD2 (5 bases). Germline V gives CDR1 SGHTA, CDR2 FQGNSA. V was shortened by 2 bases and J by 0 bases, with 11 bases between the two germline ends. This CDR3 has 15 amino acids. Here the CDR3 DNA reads TGTGCCAGCAGCTTATTTCGAGGGAGCTCCTACGAGCAGTACTTC. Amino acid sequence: CASSLFRGSSYEQYF.

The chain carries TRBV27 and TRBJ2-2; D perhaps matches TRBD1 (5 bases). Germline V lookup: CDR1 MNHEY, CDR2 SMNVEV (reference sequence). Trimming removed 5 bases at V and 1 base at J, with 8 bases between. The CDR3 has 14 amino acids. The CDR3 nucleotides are TGTGCCAGCAGTGCCGGACAGAACACCGGGGAGCTGTTTTTT. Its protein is CASSAGQNTGELFF.

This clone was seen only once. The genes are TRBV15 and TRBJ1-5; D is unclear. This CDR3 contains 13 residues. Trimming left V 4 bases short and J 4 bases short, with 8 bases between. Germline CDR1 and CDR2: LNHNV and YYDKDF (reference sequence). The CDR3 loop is CATSNGVNQPQHF. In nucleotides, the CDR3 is TGTGCCACCAGCAACGGGGTAAATCAGCCCCAGCATTTT.

CDR3 loop: CASSGQGRHSTGYGYTF. The CDR3 nucleotides read TGTGCCAGTAGCGGACAGGGAAGGCATAGTACCGGCTATGGCTACACCTTC. The genes are TRBV19 and TRBJ1-2, with TRBD1 matching over 8 bases. The V and J ends lost 6 bases and 4 bases, in that order; junction bases with no gene match: 16. Germline V lookup: CDR1 LNHDA, CDR2 SQIVND (reference sequence). The CDR3 is made up of 17 amino acids.

CDR3 DNA: TGTGCCACCAGCAGCCAGGGGGGCCGGAACACTGAAGCTTTCTTT. Translation: CATSSQGGRNTEAFF. J is TRBJ1-1 and V is TRBV15, with TRBD1 identical over 7 bases. J gave up 1 base and V 3 bases, and 5 bases lay outside the gene matches. The CDR3 spans 15 residues. Per germline, CDR1 LNHNV and CDR2 YYDKDF (reference sequence).